Below are 13 T cell receptor beta chains sequenced from a single sample in a study of control samples from healthy donors and cancer patients. Only in-frame clones appear in the TCRdb table, and some are missing; sequencing was by immunoSEQ multiplex PCR. This sample has over 85,000 clones, with around 90% found just once. Source material: PBMCs. All receptors derive from a woman in her fifties or sixties with colorectal cancer.

This rearrangement joins TRBV6-6 to TRBJ1-5; TRBD1 is a possible D gene (5 bases). The CDR3 is 14 amino acids. Between the trimmed V and J ends, which lost 4 bases and 4 bases, there was a span of 11 bases. The germline V gene has CDR1 MNHNY and CDR2 SVGAGI (reference sequence). CDR3 nucleotides: TGTGCCAGCAGTTCTGGGGCCGGGAATCAGCCCCAGCATTTT. Amino acids: CASSSGAGNQPQHF.

This rearrangement joins TRBV3-1 (or the pseudogene TRBV3-2) to TRBJ1-2; possibly TRBD1 for D (6 bases). V was trimmed by 0 bases and J by 8 bases, leaving 10 bases between them. Germline lookup yields CDR1 LGHDT and CDR2 YNNKEL (reference sequence). This CDR3 has 13 amino acids. Here the CDR3 reads CASSQEGAIGYTF. CDR3 coding DNA: TGTGCCAGCAGCCAAGAGGGGGCGATCGGCTACACCTTC.

The chain couples TRBV15 to TRBJ2-2; no definite D call. Germline V lookup: CDR1 LNHNV, CDR2 YYDKDF (reference sequence). The CDR3 is 18 amino acids. The ends were cut back, 0 bases at V and 3 bases at J, with 17 bases in the middle. The DNA for the CDR3 is TGTGCCACCAGCAGAGATTATGACCCGAGACCGGACACCGGGGAGCTGTTTTTT. This encodes CATSRDYDPRPDTGELFF.

The chain couples TRBV5-5 to TRBJ1-1; D is unresolved. This CDR3 region has 14 residues. Trimming stripped 0 bases from V and 4 bases from J, with 10 bases between. From germline, CDR1 is SGHKS and CDR2 YYEKEE (reference sequence). In DNA form, the CDR3 reads TGTGCCAGCAGCTTGGATTGGGGTAGCACTGAAGCTTTCTTT. It is translated as CASSLDWGSTEAFF. The full variable domain, completed using reference TRBV5-5 and TRBJ1-1, is DAGVTQSPTHLIKTRGQQVTLRCSPISGHKSVSWYQQVLGQGPQFIFQYYEKEERGRGNFPDRFSARQFPNYSSELNVNALLLGDSALYLCASSLDWGSTEAFFGQGTRLTVV.

This clone was seen once. The chain links TRBV6-6 to TRBJ2-2; D might be TRBD1 (6 bases). Germline V gene lookup returns CDR1 MNHNY and CDR2 SVGAGI (reference sequence). The CDR3 spans 16 residues. The V end was cut by 2 bases, the J end by 4 bases, with 14 bases between. CDR3 region: CASSYGGGRGTGELFF. CDR3 DNA: TGTGCCAGCAGTTACGGTGGGGGCAGGGGCACCGGGGAGCTGTTTTTT.

V gene TRBV10-3 combines with J gene TRBJ1-2; a possible D gene is TRBD1 (6 bases). The CDR3 loop spans 15 amino acids. Germline CDR1 and CDR2: ENHRY and SYGVKD. Trimming removed 6 bases from V and 4 bases from J, with 18 bases in between. As DNA, the CDR3 is TGTGCCATCAGCTCCTCCGGGGGCAGTATCTATGGCTACACCTTC. This gives the protein CAISSSGGSIYGYTF.

This clone has a single count. V gene TRBV10-3 combines with J gene TRBJ2-7, with D perhaps given as TRBD1 or TRBD2 (5 bases each). The CDR3 spans 11 residues. Germline loops: CDR1 ENHRY, CDR2 SYGVKD. The germline V and J ends were trimmed by 10 bases and 4 bases, with 11 bases remaining between them. The CDR3 loop is CATGTTYEQYV. The CDR3 DNA sequence: TGTGCCACCGGGACGACTTACGAGCAGTACGTC.

The rearrangement joins TRBV7-3 to TRBJ2-1, with 7 positions matching TRBD2. The CDR3 runs 14 residues. Germline CDR1 SGHTA, CDR2 FQGTGA. Trimming removed 5 bases from V and 5 bases from J; junction bases left unmatched: 6. In DNA form, the CDR3 reads TGTGCCAGCAGCGCTAGCGGACAAAACAATGAGCAGTTCTTC. Its translation is CASSASGQNNEQFF.

This clone was seen a single time. The V and J genes are TRBV4-3 and TRBJ1-3; D is possibly TRBD1 (6 bases). Trimming stripped 6 bases from V and 2 bases from J, with 11 bases between. This CDR3 spans 14 amino acids. Germline lookup yields CDR1 LGHNA and CDR2 YSLEER. Here the CDR3 reads CASSSGQTGNTIYF. CDR3 nucleotide sequence: TGCGCCAGCAGTTCGGGACAAACTGGAAACACCATATATTTT.

The DNA for the CDR3 is TGTGCCAGCAGTGAACCGGGACAGGGGTTTGGCTACACCTTC. This gives the protein CASSEPGQGFGYTF. The chain joins TRBV6-1 to TRBJ1-2; 10 bases align to TRBD1. Trimming removed 2 bases from V and 7 bases from J; junction bases left unmatched: 4. The CDR3 runs to 14 residues. Germline V lookup: CDR1 MNHNS, CDR2 SASEGT.

This chain links TRBV18 with TRBJ2-3; TRBD2 agrees at 12 bases. CDR1 and CDR2 (germline): KGHSH, LQKENI. The V and J ends lost 1 base and 2 bases, in that order; junction bases with no gene match: 4. This CDR3 is 17 amino acids long. In DNA, the CDR3 is TGTGCCAGCTCACCACGGACTAGCGGGGAGTACACAGATACGCAGTATTTT. Translated: CASSPRTSGEYTDTQYF. Full variable domain (outside the CDR3, taken from reference TRBV18 and TRBJ2-3): NAGVMQNPRHLVRRRGQEARLRCSPMKGHSHVYWYRQLPEEGLKFMVYLQKENIIDESGMPKERFSAEFPKEGPSILRIQQVVRGDSAAYFCASSPRTSGEYTDTQYFGPGTRLTVL.

This clone occurred a few times. CDR3 in DNA: TGCGCCAGCAGTCCCGGACAGGGACGATTCGGTGGCTACACCTTC. Its protein is CASSPGQGRFGGYTF. The gene calls are TRBV10-1 and TRBJ1-2; 8 nucleotides match TRBD1. Germline V CDR1 and CDR2: WNHNN, SYGVQD (reference sequence). Trimming at V came to 5 bases and at J to 7 bases, leaving 12 bases not matched to a gene. CDR3 length: 15 residues.

The V call is TRBV5-6, the J call TRBJ2-2; D not certain. The ends were cut back, 0 bases at V and 2 bases at J, with 5 bases in the middle. The CDR3 is made up of 14 amino acids. Looked up from germline, CDR1 is SGHDT and CDR2 is YYEEEE. The CDR3 region is CASSLAPNTGELFF. CDR3 nucleotide sequence: TGTGCCAGCAGCTTGGCCCCAAACACCGGGGAGCTGTTTTTT.